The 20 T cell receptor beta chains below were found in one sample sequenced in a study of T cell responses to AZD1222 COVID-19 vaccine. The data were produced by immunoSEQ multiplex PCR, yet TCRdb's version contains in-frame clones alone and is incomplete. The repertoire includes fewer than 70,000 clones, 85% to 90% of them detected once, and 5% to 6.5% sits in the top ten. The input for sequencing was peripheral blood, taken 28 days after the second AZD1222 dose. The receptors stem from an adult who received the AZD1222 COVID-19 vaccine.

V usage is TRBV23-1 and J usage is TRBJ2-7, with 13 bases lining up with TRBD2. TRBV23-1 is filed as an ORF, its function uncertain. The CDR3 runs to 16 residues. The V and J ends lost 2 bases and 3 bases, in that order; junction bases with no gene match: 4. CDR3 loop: CASSQLGLAGDYEQYF. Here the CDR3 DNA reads TGCGCCAGCAGTCAACTCGGACTAGCGGGGGACTACGAGCAGTACTTC.

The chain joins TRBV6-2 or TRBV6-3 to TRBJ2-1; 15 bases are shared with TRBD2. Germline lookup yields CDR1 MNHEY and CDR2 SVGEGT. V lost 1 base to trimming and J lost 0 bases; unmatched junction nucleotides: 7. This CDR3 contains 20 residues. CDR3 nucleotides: TGTGCCAGCAGTTACTACGGGACTAGCGGGAGGTTGAGCTCCTACAATGAGCAGTTCTTC. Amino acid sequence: CASSYYGTSGRLSSYNEQFF.

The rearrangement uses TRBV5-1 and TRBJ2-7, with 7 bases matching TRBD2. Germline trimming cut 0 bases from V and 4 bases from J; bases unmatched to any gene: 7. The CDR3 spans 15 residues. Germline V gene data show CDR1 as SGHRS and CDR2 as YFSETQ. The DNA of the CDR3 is TGCGCCAGCAGCTTGGAGGGCGGGAGTTTGTACGAGCAGTACTTC. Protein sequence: CASSLEGGSLYEQYF.

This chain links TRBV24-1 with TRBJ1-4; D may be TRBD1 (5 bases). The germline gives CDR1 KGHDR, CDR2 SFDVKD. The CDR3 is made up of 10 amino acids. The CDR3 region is CPGYFEKLFF. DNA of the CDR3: TGTCCAGGGTATTTCGAAAAACTGTTTTTT.

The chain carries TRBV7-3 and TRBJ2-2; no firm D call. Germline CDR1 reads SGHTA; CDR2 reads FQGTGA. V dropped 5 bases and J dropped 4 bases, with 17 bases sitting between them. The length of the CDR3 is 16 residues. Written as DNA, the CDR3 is TGTGCCAGCAGCCCCCCCTCGGTTGTTCGCACCGGGGAGCTGTTTTTT. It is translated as CASSPPSVVRTGELFF.

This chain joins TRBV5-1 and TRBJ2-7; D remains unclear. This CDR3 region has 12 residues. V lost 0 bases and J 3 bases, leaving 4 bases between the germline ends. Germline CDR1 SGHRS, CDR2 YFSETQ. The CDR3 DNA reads TGCGCCAGCAGCTTGGACTACTACGAGCAGTACTTC. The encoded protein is CASSLDYYEQYF.

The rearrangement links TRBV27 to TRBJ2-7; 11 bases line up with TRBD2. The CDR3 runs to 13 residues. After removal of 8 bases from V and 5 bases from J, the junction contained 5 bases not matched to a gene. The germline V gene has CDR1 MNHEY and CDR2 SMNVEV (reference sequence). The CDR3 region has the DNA TGTGCCAGCCAGCTGGGACTAGCGGACGAGCAGTACTTC. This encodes CASQLGLADEQYF.

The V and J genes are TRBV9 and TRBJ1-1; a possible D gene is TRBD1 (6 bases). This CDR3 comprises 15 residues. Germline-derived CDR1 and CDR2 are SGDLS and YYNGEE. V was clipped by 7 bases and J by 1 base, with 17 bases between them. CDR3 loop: CASRIQGEGNTEAFF. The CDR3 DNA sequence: TGTGCCAGCCGAATACAGGGTGAGGGGAACACTGAAGCTTTCTTT. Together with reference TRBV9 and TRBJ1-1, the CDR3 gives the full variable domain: DSGVTQTPKHLITATGQRVTLRCSPRSGDLSVYWYQQSLDQGLQFLIQYYNGEERAKGNILERFSAQQFPDLHSELNLSSLELGDSALYFCASRIQGEGNTEAFFGQGTRLTVV.

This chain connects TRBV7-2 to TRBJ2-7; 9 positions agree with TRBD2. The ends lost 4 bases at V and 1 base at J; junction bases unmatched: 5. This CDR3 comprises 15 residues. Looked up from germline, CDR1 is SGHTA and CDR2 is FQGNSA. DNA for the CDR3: TGTGCCAGCAGCTCGTTACTAGCGGGTTCCTACGAGCAGTACTTC. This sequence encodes CASSSLLAGSYEQYF.

Here the CDR3 reads CASSPRQGGIAAHEQYF. CDR3 in DNA: TGTGCCAGCAGCCCCCGACAGGGTGGCATCGCCGCACACGAGCAGTACTTC. This chain joins TRBV5-6 and TRBJ2-7; 7 bases fit TRBD1. This CDR3 contains 17 residues. Germline CDR1 and CDR2: SGHDT and YYEEEE. Germline trimming cut 4 bases from V and 5 bases from J; bases unmatched to any gene: 18.

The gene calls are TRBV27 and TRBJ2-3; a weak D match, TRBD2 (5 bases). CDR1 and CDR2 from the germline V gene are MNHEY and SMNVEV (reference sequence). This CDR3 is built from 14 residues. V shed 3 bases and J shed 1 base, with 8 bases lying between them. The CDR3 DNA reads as TGTGCCAGCAGTTTCCGGACTCGCACAGATACGCAGTATTTT. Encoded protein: CASSFRTRTDTQYF.

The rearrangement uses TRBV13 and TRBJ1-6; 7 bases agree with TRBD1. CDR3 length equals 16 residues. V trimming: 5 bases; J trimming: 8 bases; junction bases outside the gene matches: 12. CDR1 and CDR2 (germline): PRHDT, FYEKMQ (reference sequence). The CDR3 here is CASSISWTGSHSPLHF. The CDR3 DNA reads TGTGCCAGCAGCATCAGCTGGACAGGCTCCCATTCACCCCTCCACTTT.

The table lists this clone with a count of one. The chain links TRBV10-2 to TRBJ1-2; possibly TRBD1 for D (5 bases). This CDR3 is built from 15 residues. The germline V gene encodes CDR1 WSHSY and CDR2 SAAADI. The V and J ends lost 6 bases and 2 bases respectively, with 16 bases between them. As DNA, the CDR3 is TGCGCCAGCAGCCTACCCCGAGGGACCAACTATGGCTACACCTTC. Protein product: CASSLPRGTNYGYTF.

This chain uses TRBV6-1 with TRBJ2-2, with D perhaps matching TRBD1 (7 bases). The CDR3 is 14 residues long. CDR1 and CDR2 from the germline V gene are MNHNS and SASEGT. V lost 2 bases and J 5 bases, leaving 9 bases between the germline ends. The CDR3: CASSEQGGTGELFF. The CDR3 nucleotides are TGTGCCAGCAGTGAACAGGGGGGTACCGGGGAGCTGTTTTTT.

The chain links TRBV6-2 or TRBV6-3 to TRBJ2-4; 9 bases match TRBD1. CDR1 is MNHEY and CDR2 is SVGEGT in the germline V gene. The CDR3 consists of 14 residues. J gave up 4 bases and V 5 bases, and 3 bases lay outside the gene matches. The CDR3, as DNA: TGTGCCAGCAGTGGACAGGGGAAAAAAAACATTCAGTACTTC. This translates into CASSGQGKKNIQYF.

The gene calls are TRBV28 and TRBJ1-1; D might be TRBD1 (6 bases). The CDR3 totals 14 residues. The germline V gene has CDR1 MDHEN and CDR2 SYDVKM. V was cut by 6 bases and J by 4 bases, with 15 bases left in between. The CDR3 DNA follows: TGTGCCAGCAGAACGGGGGCTCTGCTCACTGAAGCTTTCTTT. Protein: CASRTGALLTEAFF.

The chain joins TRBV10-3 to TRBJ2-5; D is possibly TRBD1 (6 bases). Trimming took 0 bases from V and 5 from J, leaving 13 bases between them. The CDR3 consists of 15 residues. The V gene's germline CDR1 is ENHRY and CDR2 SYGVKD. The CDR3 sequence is CAISESTGMVETQYF. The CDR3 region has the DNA TGTGCCATCAGTGAGTCTACAGGGATGGTGGAGACCCAGTACTTC.

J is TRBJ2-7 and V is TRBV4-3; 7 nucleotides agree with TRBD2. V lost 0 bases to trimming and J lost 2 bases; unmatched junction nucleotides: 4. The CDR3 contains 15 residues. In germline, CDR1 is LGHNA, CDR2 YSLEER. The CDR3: CASSQERDYPYEQYF. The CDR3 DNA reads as TGCGCCAGCAGCCAAGAACGGGACTACCCCTACGAGCAGTACTTC.

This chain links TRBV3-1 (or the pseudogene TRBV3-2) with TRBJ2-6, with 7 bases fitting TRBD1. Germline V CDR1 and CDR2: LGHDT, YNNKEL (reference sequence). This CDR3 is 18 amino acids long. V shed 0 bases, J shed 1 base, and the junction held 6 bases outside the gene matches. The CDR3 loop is CASSQEGTAFSGANVLTF. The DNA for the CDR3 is TGTGCCAGCAGCCAAGAAGGGACAGCTTTTTCTGGGGCCAACGTCCTGACTTTC.

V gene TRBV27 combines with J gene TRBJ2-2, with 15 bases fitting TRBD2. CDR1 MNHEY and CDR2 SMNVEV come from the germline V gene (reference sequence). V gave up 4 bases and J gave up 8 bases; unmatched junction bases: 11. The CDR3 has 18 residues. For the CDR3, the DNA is TGTGCCAGCAGTTCACCCGGGACTAGCGGGGGGCTGAGGGGGGAGCTGTTTTTT. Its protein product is CASSSPGTSGGLRGELFF.